The table lists the clone carrying this T cell receptor (beta chain) with a few counts. TCRdb re-analysed the RT-PCR reads in MiXCR, keeping a single row per CDR3 protein. The sample holds roughly 540,000 distinct CDR3 sequences, roughly 23% seen once. This CDR3 has 12 residues. The V and J ends lost 2 bases and 4 bases respectively, with 9 bases between them. The V gene's germline CDR1 is DFQATT and CDR2 SNEGSKA (reference sequence). The data were obtained in a study of response to subunit inactivated influenza vaccine. This sample was also put to use in a study of T cells expressing NK-cell markers. From that second work: TCR beta cDNA was generated via 5'RACE template switching incorporating UMIs.

Sequenced here: CD4+ T cells sorted from PBMCs, sampled about 13 days after vaccination. The chain links TRBV20-1 to TRBJ2-7; unclear D gene. This clonotype originated in a man aged 45-65 years who received an inactivated influenza vaccine. The CDR3 bases are TGCAGTGCTAGAAGGTCTGGGTACGAGCAGTACTTC. It codes for CSARRSGYEQYF.